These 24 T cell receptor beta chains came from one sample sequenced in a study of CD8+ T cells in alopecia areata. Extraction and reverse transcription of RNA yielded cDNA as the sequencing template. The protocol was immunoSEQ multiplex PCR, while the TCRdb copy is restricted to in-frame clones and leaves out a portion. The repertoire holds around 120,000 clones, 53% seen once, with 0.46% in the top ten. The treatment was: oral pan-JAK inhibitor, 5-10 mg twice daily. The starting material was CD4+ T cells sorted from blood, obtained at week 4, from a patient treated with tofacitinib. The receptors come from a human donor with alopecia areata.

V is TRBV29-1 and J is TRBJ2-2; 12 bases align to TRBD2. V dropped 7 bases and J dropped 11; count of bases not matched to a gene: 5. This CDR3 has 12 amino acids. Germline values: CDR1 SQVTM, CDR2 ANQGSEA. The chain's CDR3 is CSAGLAGLELFF. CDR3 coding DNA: TGCAGCGCGGGACTAGCGGGTCTCGAGCTGTTTTTT.

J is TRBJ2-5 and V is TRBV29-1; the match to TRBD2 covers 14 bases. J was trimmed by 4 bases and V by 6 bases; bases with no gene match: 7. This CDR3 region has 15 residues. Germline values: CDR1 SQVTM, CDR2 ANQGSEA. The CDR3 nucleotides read TGCAGCGTCAAAACCGGGACTAGCGGGAGAGAGACCCAGTACTTC. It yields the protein CSVKTGTSGRETQYF.

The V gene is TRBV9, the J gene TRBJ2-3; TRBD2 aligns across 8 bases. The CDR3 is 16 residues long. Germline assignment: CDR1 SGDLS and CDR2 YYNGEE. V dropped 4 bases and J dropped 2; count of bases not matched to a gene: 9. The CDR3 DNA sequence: TGTGCCAGCAGCTTACTTAGCGGGGAGACCACAGATACGCAGTATTTT. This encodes CASSLLSGETTDTQYF.

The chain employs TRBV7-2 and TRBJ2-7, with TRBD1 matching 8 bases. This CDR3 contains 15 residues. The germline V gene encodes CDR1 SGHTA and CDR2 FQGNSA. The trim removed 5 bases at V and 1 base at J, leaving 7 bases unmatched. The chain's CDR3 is CASSQRRTGSYEQYF. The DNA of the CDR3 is TGTGCCAGCAGCCAGCGGCGGACAGGGTCCTACGAGCAGTACTTC.

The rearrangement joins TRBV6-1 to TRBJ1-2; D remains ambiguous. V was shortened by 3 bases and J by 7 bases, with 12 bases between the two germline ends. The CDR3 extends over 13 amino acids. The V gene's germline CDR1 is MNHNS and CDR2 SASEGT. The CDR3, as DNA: TGTGCCAGCAGTGATCCCACCCCCGTTGGCTACACCTTC. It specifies CASSDPTPVGYTF.

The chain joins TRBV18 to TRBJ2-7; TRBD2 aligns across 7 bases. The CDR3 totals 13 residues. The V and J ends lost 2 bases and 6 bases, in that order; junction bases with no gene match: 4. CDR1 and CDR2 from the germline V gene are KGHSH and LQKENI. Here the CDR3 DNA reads TGTGCCAGCTCACCAGGGAGGGGTCGCGAGCAGTACTTC. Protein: CASSPGRGREQYF.

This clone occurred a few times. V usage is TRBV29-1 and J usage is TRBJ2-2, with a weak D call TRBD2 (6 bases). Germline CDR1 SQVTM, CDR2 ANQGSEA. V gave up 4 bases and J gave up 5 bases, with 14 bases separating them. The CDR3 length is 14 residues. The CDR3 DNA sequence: TGCAGCGTTGCGACGATTGGGGGGACCGGGGAGCTGTTTTTT. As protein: CSVATIGGTGELFF.

This CDR3 is CASSEAGTGGPTTYGYTF. The CDR3 nucleotides are TGTGCCAGCAGTGAAGCCGGGACAGGGGGCCCTACAACCTATGGCTACACCTTC. The V and J genes are TRBV2 and TRBJ1-2, with TRBD1 identical over 12 bases. CDR1 is SNHLY and CDR2 is FYNNEI in the germline V gene. This CDR3 is built from 18 residues. Trimming at V came to 0 bases and at J to 4 bases, leaving 9 bases not matched to a gene.

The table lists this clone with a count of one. The CDR3, as DNA: TGTGCCAGCAGCCAAGGGGCGCTCACGGGGACCCAGTACTTC. It codes for CASSQGALTGTQYF. The chain couples TRBV14 to TRBJ2-5; no reliable D call. Germline loops: CDR1 SGHDN, CDR2 FVKESK. This CDR3 is 14 amino acids long. V dropped 1 base and J dropped 7 bases, with 13 bases sitting between them.

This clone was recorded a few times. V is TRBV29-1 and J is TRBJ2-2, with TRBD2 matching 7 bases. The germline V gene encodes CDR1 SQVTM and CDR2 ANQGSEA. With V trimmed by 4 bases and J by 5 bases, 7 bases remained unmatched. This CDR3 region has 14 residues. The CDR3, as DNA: TGCAGCGTTGCTGGCCTAGCGGTTACCGGGGAGCTGTTTTTT. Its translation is CSVAGLAVTGELFF.

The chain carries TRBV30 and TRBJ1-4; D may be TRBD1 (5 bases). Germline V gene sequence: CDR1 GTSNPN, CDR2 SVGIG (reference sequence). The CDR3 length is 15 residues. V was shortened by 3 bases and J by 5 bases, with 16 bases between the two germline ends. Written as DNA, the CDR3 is TGTGCCTGGAGATACCCGCAGGGTCTAAATGAAAAACTGTTTTTT. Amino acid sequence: CAWRYPQGLNEKLFF.

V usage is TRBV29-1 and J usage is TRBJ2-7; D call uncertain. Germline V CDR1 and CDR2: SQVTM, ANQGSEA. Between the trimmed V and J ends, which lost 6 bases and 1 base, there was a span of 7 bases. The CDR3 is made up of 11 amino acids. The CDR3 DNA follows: TGCAGCGTATTTCTGTCCTACGAGCAGTACTTC. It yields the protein CSVFLSYEQYF.

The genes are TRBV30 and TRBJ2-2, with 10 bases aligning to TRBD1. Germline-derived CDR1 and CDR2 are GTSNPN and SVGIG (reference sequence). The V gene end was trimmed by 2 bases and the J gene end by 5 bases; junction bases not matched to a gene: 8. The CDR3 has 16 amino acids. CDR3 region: CAWSTRDRGKTGELFF. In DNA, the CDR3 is TGTGCCTGGAGTACAAGGGACAGGGGAAAAACCGGGGAGCTGTTTTTT.

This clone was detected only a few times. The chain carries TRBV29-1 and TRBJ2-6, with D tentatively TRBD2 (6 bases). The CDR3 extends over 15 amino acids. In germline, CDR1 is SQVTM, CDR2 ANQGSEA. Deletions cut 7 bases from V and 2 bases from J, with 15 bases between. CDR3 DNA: TGCAGCGCCTCGGAGGGGCGTACTGGGGCCAACGTCCTGACTTTC. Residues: CSASEGRTGANVLTF.

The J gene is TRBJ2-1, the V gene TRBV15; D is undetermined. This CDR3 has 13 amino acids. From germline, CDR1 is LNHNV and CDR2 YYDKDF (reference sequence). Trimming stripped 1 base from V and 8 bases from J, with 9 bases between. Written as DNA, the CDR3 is TGTGCCACCAGCAGAGGACCCACCGATGAGCAGTTCTTC. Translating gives CATSRGPTDEQFF. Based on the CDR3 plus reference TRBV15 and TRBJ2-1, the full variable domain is DAMVIQNPRYQVTQFGKPVTLSCSQTLNHNVMYWYQQKSSQAPKLLFHYYDKDFNNEADTPDNFQSRRPNTSFCFLDIRSPGLGDTAMYLCATSRGPTDEQFFGPGTRLTVL.

The chain's CDR3 is CASSLAGLNSNQPQHF. The DNA for the CDR3 is TGTGCCAGCAGCTTGGCAGGGTTAAATAGCAATCAGCCCCAGCATTTT. The rearrangement joins TRBV5-6 to TRBJ1-5; D perhaps matches TRBD1 (5 bases). Germline V gene sequence: CDR1 SGHDT, CDR2 YYEEEE. V was shortened by 0 bases and J by 0 bases, with 10 bases between the two germline ends. CDR3 length equals 16 residues.

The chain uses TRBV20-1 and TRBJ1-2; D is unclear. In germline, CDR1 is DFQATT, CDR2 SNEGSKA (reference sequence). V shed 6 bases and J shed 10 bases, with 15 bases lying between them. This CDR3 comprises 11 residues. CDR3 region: CSAPRTPDYTF. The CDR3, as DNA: TGCAGTGCCCCGAGGACCCCTGACTACACCTTC.

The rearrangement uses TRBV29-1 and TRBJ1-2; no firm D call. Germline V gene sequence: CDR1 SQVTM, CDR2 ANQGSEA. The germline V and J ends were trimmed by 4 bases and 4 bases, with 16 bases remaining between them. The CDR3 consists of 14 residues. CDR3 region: CSVVPRAGSYGYTF. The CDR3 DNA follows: TGCAGCGTTGTCCCGAGGGCAGGATCCTATGGCTACACCTTC.

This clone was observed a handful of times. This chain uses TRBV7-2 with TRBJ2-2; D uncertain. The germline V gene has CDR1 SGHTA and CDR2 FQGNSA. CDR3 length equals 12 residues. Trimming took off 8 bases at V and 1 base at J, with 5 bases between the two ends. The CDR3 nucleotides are TGTGCCAGCCAGCGGAACACCGGGGAGCTGTTTTTT. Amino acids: CASQRNTGELFF.

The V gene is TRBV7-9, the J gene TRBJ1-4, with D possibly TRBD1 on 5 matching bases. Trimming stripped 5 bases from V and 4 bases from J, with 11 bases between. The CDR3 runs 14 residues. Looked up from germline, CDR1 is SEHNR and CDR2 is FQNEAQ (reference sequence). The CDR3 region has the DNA TGTGCCAGCAGCCAGGGCTTTATTAATGAAAAACTGTTTTTT. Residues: CASSQGFINEKLFF.

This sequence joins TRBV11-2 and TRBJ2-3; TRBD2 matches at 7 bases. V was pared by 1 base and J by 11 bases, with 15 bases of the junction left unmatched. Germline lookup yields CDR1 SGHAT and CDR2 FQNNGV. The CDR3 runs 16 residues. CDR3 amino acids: CASSLGTRNAVEGQYF. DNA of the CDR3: TGTGCCAGCAGCTTAGGGACTAGGAATGCCGTGGAGGGGCAGTATTTT.

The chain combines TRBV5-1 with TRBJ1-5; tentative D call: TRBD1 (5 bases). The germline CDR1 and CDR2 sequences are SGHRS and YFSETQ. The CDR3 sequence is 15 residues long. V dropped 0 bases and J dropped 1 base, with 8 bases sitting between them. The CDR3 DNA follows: TGCGCCAGCAGCTTGGGTGGGACCAGCAATCAGCCCCAGCATTTT. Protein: CASSLGGTSNQPQHF.

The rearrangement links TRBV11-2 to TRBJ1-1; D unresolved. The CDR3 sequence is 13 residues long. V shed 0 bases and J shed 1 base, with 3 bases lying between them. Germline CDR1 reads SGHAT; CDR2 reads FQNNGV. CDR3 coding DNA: TGTGCCAGCAGCTTAGAACAGAACACTGAAGCTTTCTTT. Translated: CASSLEQNTEAFF.

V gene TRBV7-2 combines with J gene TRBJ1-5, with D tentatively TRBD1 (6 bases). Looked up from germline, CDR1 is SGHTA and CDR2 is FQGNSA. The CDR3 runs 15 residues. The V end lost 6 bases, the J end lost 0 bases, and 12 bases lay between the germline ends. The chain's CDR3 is CASSFTGTSNQPQHF. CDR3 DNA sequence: TGTGCCAGCAGTTTTACAGGGACTAGCAATCAGCCCCAGCATTTT.